These T cell receptor beta chains were read from a single sample in a study of blood T cell repertoires in COVID-19. Assay used: immunoSEQ multiplex PCR; TCRdb lists only in-frame clones, some missing. The sample includes 180,000 or so clones, around 83% of them seen just once. The sequenced material came from peripheral blood. These receptors came from a woman aged 60-75 years with acute or convalescent COVID-19. The CDR3 runs from the conserved cysteine through the conserved F or W. Each record gives: D gene, CDR3 length, J gene, clone size, V gene, CDR3 DNA, CDR3 protein. The D gene is left open where the match is weak. Clone size is stated in some rows and not others, as once, few, many or a class when expanded.

TRBD2 | 14 | TRBJ2-1 | . | TRBV6-5 | TGTGCCAGCACCGTACTAGCGGGTGTTAATGAGCAGTTCTTC | CASTVLAGVNEQFF
TRBD1 | 14 | TRBJ2-2 | . | TRBV6-6 | TGTGCCACCCGACGGGACAGGGCCACCGGGGAGCTGTTTTTT | CATRRDRATGELFF
TRBD1 | 14 | TRBJ2-3 | . | TRBV19 | TGTGCCAGTAGTCCAACAGGGGGCACAGATACGCAGTATTTT | CASSPTGGTDTQYF
TRBD2 | 15 | TRBJ2-1 | . | TRBV4-1 | TGCGCCAGCAGCCAAGGATACGGGAGGGCCAATGAGCAGTTCTTC | CASSQGYGRANEQFF
. | 13 | TRBJ1-2 | . | TRBV7-9 | TGTGCCAGCAGCTTAGGCTTCAGCTATGGCTACACCTTC | CASSLGFSYGYTF
. | 13 | TRBJ1-6 | many | TRBV4-1 | TGCGCCAGCAGCCAAGTCCAAATCTCACCCCTCCACTTT | CASSQVQISPLHF
. | 15 | TRBJ2-2 | . | TRBV19 | TGTGCCAGTAGTAGGGCCCACGGTGGAACCGGGGAGCTGTTTTTT | CASSRAHGGTGELFF
. | 10 | TRBJ1-1 | . | TRBV29-1 | TGCAGCGTAGGCGCCCCGGAGGCGCTCTTT | CSVGAPEALF
TRBD1 | 15 | TRBJ1-1 | . | TRBV19 | TGTGCCAGTAGTAGGACAGGGGGTTTGAACACTGAAGCTTTCTTT | CASSRTGGLNTEAFF
TRBD1 | 15 | TRBJ2-1 | . | TRBV5-1 | TGCGCCAGCAGCCCAACAGGGGCCGTCTACAATGAGCAGTTCTTC | CASSPTGAVYNEQFF
TRBD2 | 17 | TRBJ2-4 | . | TRBV11-3 | TGTGCCAGCCAATCGTCTAGCGGGAGGGAGGCCAAAAACATTCAGTACTTC | CASQSSSGREAKNIQYF
TRBD1 | 14 | TRBJ1-2 | . | TRBV30 | TGTGCCTGGAGTGCCTACAGGGGAAACTATGGCTACACCTTC | CAWSAYRGNYGYTF
. | 13 | TRBJ1-1 | . | TRBV6-5 | TGTGCCAGCGCTCTGTACGGGAACACTGAAGCTTTCTTT | CASALYGNTEAFF
. | 12 | TRBJ2-7 | . | TRBV7-2 | TGTGCCAGCAGCTTAGCCGGTTTCGAGCAGTACTTC | CASSLAGFEQYF
TRBD2 | 18 | TRBJ2-3 | . | TRBV5-4 | TGTGCCAGCAGCTCCGGACCCGGTGCGGGAGTGAGCACAGATACGCAGTATTTT | CASSSGPGAGVSTDTQYF
. | 15 | TRBJ2-3 | . | TRBV6-5 | TGTGCCAGCAGCGTGGAGAGGCTAAGCACAGATACGCAGTATTTT | CASSVERLSTDTQYF
TRBD1 | 14 | TRBJ1-1 | . | TRBV5-1 | TGCGCCAGCAGCTCACAGGGGGCAGGGACTGAAGCTTTCTTT | CASSSQGAGTEAFF
TRBD2 | 17 | TRBJ2-1 | . | TRBV19 | TGTGCCAGTAGTACTACGACTAGCGGAACCACCTTGGGTGAGCAGTTCTTC | CASSTTTSGTTLGEQFF
. | 13 | TRBJ1-1 | few | TRBV30 | TGTGCCTGGAGTGTACAAGTGAACACTGAAGCTTTCTTT | CAWSVQVNTEAFF
TRBD1 | 17 | TRBJ1-5 | . | TRBV30 | TGTGCCTGGAGTTCCGGGACAGGGGTCCTCGGATATCAGCCCCAGCATTTT | CAWSSGTGVLGYQPQHF
TRBD2 | 18 | TRBJ2-1 | . | TRBV18 | TGTGCCAGCTCACCATTAGCAGCGGGAGGGCCTTCCTACAATGAGCAGTTCTTC | CASSPLAAGGPSYNEQFF
TRBD2 | 14 | TRBJ2-2 | few | TRBV10-3 | TGTGCCATCAGTGAGTTAGCGGGGACCGGGGAGCTGTTTTTT | CAISELAGTGELFF
TRBD2 | 18 | TRBJ2-3 | . | TRBV5-1 | TGCGCCAGCAGCGGGGGTGTTCTAGCGGGAGTTAGCACAGATACGCAGTATTTT | CASSGGVLAGVSTDTQYF
. | 14 | TRBJ1-1 | . | TRBV27 | TGTGCCAGCAGGATGGGACACGTGAACACTGAAGCTTTCTTT | CASRMGHVNTEAFF
. | 15 | TRBJ1-5 | . | TRBV5-5 | TGTGCCAGCAGCTTGATGGGGGGGAGCAATCAGCCCCAGCATTTT | CASSLMGGSNQPQHF
. | 13 | TRBJ1-5 | . | TRBV29-1 | TGCAGCGTTGAAGGGCAGGGCGGCCAGCCCCAGCATTTT | CSVEGQGGQPQHF
. | 16 | TRBJ2-6 | . | TRBV28 | TGTGCCAGCAGTCCCAATCGGGAAGCTGGGGCCAACGTCCTGACTTTC | CASSPNREAGANVLTF